These T cell receptor beta chains were read from a single sample in a study of cytomegalovirus exposure and HLA in healthy donors. Profiling relied on immunoSEQ multiplex PCR, and the TCRdb table lists in-frame clones only, not all of them. Of some 150,000 clones in the sample, around four fifths were seen once. The sequenced material came from PBMCs. Receptors were obtained from a woman aged 40 to 50 in good health and CMV-seronegative. Both conserved end residues are part of each CDR3. The order of the fields is clone size, J gene, V gene, D gene, CDR3 DNA, CDR3 protein. D genes are given only for firm matches. A clone size is listed for some rows: how often the clone was seen (once, few, many), or a class if it is expanded.

-,TRBJ2-2,TRBV4-1,-,TGCGCCAGCAGCCCAACTTTCCCCAGGGGCGGCACCGGGGAGCTGTTTTTT,CASSPTFPRGGTGELFF
-,TRBJ2-7,TRBV7-2,-,TGTGCCAGCAGCCGTTCTGTTGAGGGGCAGTACTTC,CASSRSVEGQYF
few,TRBJ1-2,TRBV28,TRBD1,TGTGCCAGCCTGAACGCCGGGACAGGGCTCTATGGCTACACCTTC,CASLNAGTGLYGYTF
-,TRBJ1-5,TRBV6-6,-,TGTGCCAGCAGTTACGGGGCAAAAAATCAGCCCCAGCATTTT,CASSYGAKNQPQHF
-,TRBJ1-1,TRBV5-1,-,TGCGCCAGCAGCCCCGCTGGGGGGTACACTGAAGCTTTCTTT,CASSPAGGYTEAFF
-,TRBJ2-4,TRBV4-3,TRBD1,TGCGCCAGCAGCCAGGGGACAGAACGCAAAAACATTCAGTACTTC,CASSQGTERKNIQYF
-,TRBJ1-3,TRBV2,TRBD1,TGTGCCAGCAGCCGACCGGGACAGGGAAACACCATATATTTT,CASSRPGQGNTIYF
-,TRBJ1-4,TRBV7-8,-,TGTGCCAGCAGCTTAGGAGGGACTAATGAAAAACTGTTTTTT,CASSLGGTNEKLFF
-,TRBJ2-5,TRBV9,TRBD2,TGTGCCAGCAGCGTTAGCGGGGCTGGTGAAGAGACCCAGTACTTC,CASSVSGAGEETQYF
few,TRBJ1-4,TRBV19,-,TGTGCCAGTAGTATCGGGGGGCGCGGGAGGGAAAAACTGTTTTTT,CASSIGGRGREKLFF
-,TRBJ1-2,TRBV5-4,TRBD1,TGTGCCAGCAGCCCGGACAGGGGAAACTATGGCTACACCTTC,CASSPDRGNYGYTF
-,TRBJ1-5,TRBV6-1,-,TGTGCCAGCGGGTTAGCAGGGGCCACCAATCAGCCCCAGCATTTT,CASGLAGATNQPQHF
-,TRBJ2-3,TRBV27,-,TGTGCCAGCAGTACCTACACAGATACGCAGTATTTT,CASSTYTDTQYF
-,TRBJ2-7,TRBV2,-,TGTGCCAGTGATGAACTAGGGAGAACCTACGAGCAGTACTTC,CASDELGRTYEQYF
-,TRBJ2-3,TRBV7-3,TRBD2,TGTGCCAGCAGCTCCGGGGGTTGGGGACTATCCACAGATACGCAGTATTTT,CASSSGGWGLSTDTQYF
-,TRBJ2-7,TRBV6-5,-,TGTGCCAGCAGGAACAGTTACTCCTACGAGCAGTACTTC,CASRNSYSYEQYF